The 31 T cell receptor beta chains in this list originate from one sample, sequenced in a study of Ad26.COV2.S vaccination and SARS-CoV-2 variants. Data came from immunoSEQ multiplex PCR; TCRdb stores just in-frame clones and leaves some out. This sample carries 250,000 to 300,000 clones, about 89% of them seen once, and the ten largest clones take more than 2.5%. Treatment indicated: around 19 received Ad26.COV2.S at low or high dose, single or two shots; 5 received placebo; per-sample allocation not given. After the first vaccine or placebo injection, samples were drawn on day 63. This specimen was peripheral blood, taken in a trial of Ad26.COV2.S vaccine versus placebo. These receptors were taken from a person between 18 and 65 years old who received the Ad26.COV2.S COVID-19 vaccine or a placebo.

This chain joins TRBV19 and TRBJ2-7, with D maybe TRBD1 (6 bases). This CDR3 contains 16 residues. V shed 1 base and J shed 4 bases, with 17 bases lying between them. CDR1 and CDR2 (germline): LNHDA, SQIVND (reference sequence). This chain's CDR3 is CASSIALAGAIYEQYF. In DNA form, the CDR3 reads TGTGCCAGTAGTATAGCATTGGCAGGGGCGATTTACGAGCAGTACTTC.

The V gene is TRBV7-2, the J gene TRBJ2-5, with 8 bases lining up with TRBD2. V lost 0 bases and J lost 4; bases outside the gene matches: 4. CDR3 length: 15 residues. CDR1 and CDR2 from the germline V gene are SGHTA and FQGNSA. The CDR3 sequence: CASSLASGGGETQYF. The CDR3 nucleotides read TGTGCCAGCAGCTTAGCGAGCGGGGGTGGAGAGACCCAGTACTTC.

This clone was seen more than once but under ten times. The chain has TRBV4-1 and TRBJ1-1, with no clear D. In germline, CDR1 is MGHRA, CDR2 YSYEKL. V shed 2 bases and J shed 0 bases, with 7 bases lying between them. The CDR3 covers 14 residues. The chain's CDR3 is CASSQLTVNTEAFF. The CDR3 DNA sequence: TGCGCCAGCAGCCAATTAACGGTGAACACTGAAGCTTTCTTT.

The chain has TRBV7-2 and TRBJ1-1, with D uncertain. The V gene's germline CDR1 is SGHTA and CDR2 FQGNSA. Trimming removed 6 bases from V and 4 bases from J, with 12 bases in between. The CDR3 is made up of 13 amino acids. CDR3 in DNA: TGTGCCAGCAGTTTCGAATGGTCCACTGAAGCTTTCTTT. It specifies CASSFEWSTEAFF. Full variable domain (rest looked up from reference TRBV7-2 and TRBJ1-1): GAGVSQSPSNKVTEKGKDVELRCDPISGHTALYWYRQSLGQGLEFLIYFQGNSAPDKSGLPSDRFSAERTGGSVSTLTIQRTQQEDSAVYLCASSFEWSTEAFFGQGTRLTVV.

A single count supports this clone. CDR3 protein: CASSPGQGSLRAEKLFF. The CDR3 nucleotides are TGTGCCAGCAGCCCGGGACAGGGGTCTCTTCGAGCTGAAAAACTGTTTTTT. This sequence joins TRBV7-8 and TRBJ1-4, with 10 bases fitting TRBD1. The CDR3 is made up of 17 amino acids. Trimming at V came to 5 bases and at J to 7 bases, leaving 13 bases not matched to a gene. The germline V gene has CDR1 SGHVS and CDR2 FQNEAQ.

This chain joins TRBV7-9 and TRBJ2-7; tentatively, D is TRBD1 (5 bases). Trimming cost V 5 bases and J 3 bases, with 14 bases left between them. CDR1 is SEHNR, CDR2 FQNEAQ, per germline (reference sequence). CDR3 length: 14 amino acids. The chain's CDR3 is CASSLGADDYEQYF. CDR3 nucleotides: TGTGCCAGCAGCCTAGGGGCGGATGACTACGAGCAGTACTTC.

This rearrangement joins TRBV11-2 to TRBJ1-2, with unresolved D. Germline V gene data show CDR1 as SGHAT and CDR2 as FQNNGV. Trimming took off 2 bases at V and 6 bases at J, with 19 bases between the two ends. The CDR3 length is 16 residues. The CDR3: CASSLSFGLGNDGYTF. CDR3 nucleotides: TGTGCCAGCAGCTTATCTTTCGGACTGGGGAATGATGGCTACACCTTC.

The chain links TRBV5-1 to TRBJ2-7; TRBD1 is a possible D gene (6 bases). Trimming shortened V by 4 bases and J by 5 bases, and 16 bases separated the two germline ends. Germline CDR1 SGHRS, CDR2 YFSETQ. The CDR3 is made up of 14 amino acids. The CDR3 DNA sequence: TGCGCCAGCAGCAATTCAGGGGCATCCCACGAGCAGTACTTC. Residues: CASSNSGASHEQYF.

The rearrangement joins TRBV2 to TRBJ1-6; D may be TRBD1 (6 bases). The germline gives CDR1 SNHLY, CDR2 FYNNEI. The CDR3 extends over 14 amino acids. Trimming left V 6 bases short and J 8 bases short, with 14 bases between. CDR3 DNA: TGTGCCAGCAGCGGACAGACGGGGGATTCACCCCTCCACTTT. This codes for CASSGQTGDSPLHF.

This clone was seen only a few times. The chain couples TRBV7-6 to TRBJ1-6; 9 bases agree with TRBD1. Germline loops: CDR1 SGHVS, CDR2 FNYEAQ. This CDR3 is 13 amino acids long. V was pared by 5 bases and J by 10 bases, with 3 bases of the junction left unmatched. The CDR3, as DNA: TGTGCCAGCAGCCCCACAGGGGGCTCACCCCTCCACTTT. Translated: CASSPTGGSPLHF.

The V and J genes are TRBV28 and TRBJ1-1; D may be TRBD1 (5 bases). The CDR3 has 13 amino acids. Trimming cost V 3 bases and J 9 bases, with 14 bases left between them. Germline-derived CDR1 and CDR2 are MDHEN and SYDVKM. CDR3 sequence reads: CASSLEGGAQAFF. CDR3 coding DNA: TGTGCCAGCAGTTTGGAGGGAGGGGCACAAGCTTTCTTT.

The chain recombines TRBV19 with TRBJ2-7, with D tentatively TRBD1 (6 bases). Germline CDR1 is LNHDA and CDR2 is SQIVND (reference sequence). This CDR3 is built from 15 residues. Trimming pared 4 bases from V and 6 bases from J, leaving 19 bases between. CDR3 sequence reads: CASSTLRGLTPEQYF. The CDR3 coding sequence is TGTGCCAGTAGTACCCTTAGGGGGTTGACCCCCGAGCAGTACTTC. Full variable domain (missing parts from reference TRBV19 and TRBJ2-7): DGGITQSPKYLFRKEGQNVTLSCEQNLNHDAMYWYRQDPGQGLRLIYYSQIVNDFQKGDIAEGYSVSREKKESFPLTVTSAQKNPTAFYLCASSTLRGLTPEQYFGPGTRLTVT.

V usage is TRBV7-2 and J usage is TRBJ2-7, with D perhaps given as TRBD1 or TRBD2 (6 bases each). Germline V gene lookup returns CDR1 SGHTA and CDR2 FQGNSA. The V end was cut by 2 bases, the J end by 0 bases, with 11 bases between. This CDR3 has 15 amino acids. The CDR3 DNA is TGTGCCAGCAGCTTATGGGGGGCGAGCTCCTACGAGCAGTACTTC. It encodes CASSLWGASSYEQYF. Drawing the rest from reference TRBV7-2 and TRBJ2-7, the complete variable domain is GAGVSQSPSNKVTEKGKDVELRCDPISGHTALYWYRQSLGQGLEFLIYFQGNSAPDKSGLPSDRFSAERTGGSVSTLTIQRTQQEDSAVYLCASSLWGASSYEQYFGPGTRLTVT.

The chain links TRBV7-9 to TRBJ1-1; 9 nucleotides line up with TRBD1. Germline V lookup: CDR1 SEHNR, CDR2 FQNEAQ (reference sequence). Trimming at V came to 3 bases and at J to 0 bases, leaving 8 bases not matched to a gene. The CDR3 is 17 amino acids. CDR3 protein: CASSFPRQGELNTEAFF. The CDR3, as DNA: TGTGCCAGCAGCTTCCCTAGACAGGGGGAGTTGAACACTGAAGCTTTCTTT.

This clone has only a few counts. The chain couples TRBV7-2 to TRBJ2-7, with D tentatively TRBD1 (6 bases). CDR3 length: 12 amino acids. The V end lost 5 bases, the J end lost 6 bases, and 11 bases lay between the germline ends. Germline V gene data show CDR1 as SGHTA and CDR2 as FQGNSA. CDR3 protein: CASSRGGSEQYF. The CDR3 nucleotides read TGTGCCAGCAGCCGAGGGGGATCCGAGCAGTACTTC.

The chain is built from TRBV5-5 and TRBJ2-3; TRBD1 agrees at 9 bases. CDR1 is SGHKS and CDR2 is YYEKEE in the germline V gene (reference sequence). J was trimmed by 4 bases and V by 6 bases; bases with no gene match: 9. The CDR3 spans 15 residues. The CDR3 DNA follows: TGTGCCAGCATCCGGTCGGGACAGGGCGCAGATACGCAGTATTTT. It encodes CASIRSGQGADTQYF. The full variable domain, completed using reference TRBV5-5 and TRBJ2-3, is DAGVTQSPTHLIKTRGQQVTLRCSPISGHKSVSWYQQVLGQGPQFIFQYYEKEERGRGNFPDRFSARQFPNYSSELNVNALLLGDSALYLCASIRSGQGADTQYFGPGTRLTVL.

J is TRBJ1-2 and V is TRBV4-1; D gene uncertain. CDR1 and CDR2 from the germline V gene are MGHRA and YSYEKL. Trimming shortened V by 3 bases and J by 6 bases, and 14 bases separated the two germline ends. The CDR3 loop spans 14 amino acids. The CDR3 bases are TGCGCCAGCAGCCACGAAGGGTGGTATAATGGCTACACCTTC. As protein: CASSHEGWYNGYTF.

Written as DNA, the CDR3 is TGTGCCAGCAGCCAAAGACGGGAGGGAGGGCAGTTCTTC. Encoded protein: CASSQRREGGQFF. V and J are TRBV3-1 (or the pseudogene TRBV3-2) and TRBJ2-1; TRBD2 matches at 8 bases. The V gene end was trimmed by 2 bases and the J gene end by 12 bases; junction bases not matched to a gene: 6. Germline-derived CDR1 and CDR2 are LGHDT and YNNKEL (reference sequence). The CDR3 covers 13 residues.

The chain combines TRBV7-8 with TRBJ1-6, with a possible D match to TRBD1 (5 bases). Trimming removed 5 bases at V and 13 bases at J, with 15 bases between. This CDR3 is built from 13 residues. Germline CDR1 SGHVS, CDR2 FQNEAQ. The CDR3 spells CASSRGTNGPLHF. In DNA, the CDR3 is TGTGCCAGCAGCCGAGGGACCAATGGGCCCCTCCACTTT.

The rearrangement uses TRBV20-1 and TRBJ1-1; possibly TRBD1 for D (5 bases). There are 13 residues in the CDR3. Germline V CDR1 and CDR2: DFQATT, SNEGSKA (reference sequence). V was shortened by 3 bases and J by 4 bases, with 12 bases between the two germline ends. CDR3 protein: CSASLGGVTEAFF. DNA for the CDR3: TGCAGTGCTAGTCTGGGGGGGGTCACTGAAGCTTTCTTT.

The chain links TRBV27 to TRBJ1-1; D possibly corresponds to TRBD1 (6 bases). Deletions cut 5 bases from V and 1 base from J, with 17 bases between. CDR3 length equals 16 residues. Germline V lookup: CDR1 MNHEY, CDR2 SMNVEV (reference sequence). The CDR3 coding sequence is TGTGCCAGCAGTCCAAGACAGGCTACTCCGAACACTGAAGCTTTCTTT. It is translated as CASSPRQATPNTEAFF.

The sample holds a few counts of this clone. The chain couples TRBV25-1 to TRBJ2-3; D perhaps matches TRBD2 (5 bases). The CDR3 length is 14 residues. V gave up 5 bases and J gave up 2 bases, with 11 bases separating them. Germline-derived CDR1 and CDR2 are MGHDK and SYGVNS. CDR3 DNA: TGTGCCAGCAGTAGCGGAAACGCCACAGATACGCAGTATTTT. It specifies CASSSGNATDTQYF.

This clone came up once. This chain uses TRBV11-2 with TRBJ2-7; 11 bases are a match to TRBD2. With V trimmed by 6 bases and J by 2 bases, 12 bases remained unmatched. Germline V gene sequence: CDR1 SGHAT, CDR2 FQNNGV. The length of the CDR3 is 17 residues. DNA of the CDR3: TGTGCCAGCAGAATAGCTTCTAGCGGGAGGTACGCCTACGAGCAGTACTTC. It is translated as CASRIASSGRYAYEQYF.

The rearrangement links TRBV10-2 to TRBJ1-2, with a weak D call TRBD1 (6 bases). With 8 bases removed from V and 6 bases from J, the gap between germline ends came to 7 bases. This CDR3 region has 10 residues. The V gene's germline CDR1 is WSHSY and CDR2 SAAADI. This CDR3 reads CASGDNGYTF. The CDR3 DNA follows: TGCGCCAGCGGGGACAATGGCTACACCTTC.

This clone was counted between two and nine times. The CDR3 DNA is TGCAGCGTTGGGACAGGGGGTAATCAGCCCCAGCATTTT. It translates to CSVGTGGNQPQHF. The V and J genes are TRBV29-1 and TRBJ1-5, with 10 positions matching TRBD1. The CDR3 contains 13 residues. The V and J ends lost 4 bases and 4 bases, in that order; junction bases with no gene match: 1. Germline-derived CDR1 and CDR2 are SQVTM and ANQGSEA.

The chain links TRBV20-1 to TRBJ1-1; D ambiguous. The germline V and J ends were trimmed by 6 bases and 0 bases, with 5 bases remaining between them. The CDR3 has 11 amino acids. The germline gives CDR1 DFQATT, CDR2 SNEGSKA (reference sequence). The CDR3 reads CSADMNTEAFF. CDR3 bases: TGCAGTGCAGACATGAACACTGAAGCTTTCTTT.

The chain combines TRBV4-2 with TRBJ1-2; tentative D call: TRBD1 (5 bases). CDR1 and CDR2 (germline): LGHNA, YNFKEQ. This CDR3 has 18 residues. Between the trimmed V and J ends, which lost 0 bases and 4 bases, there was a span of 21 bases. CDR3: CASSQDFDRSLSSYGYTF. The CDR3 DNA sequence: TGTGCCAGCAGCCAAGATTTTGACAGAAGTCTTTCTAGCTATGGCTACACCTTC.

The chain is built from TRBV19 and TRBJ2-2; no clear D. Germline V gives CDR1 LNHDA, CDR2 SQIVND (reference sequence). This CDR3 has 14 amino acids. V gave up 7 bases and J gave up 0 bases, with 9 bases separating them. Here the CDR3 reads CASIAVANTGELFF. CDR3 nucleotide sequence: TGTGCCAGTATTGCCGTCGCGAACACCGGGGAGCTGTTTTTT. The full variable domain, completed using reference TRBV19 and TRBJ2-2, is DGGITQSPKYLFRKEGQNVTLSCEQNLNHDAMYWYRQDPGQGLRLIYYSQIVNDFQKGDIAEGYSVSREKKESFPLTVTSAQKNPTAFYLCASIAVANTGELFFGEGSRLTVL.

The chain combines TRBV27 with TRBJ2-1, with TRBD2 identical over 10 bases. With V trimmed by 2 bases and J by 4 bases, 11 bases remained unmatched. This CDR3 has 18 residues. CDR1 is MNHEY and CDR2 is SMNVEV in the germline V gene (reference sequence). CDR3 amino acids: CASSLRVAGGPLYNEQFF. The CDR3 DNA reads TGTGCCAGCAGTTTAAGGGTAGCGGGAGGACCTTTATACAATGAGCAGTTCTTC.

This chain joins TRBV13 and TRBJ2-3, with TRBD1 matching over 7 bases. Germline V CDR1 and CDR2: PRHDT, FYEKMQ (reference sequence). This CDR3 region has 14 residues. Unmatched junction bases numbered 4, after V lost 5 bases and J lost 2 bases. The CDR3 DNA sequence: TGTGCCAGCAGCATCGGGACAGTCACAGATACGCAGTATTTT. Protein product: CASSIGTVTDTQYF.

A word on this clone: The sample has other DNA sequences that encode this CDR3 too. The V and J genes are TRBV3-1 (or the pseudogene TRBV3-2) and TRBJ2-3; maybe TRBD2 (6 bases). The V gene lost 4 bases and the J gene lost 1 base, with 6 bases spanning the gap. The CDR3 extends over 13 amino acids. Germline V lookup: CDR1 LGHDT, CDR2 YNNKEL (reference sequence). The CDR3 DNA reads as TGTGCCAGCAGCCGGGGGGGCACAGATACGCAGTATTTT. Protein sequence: CASSRGGTDTQYF.